The entry below gives a single T cell receptor (beta chain) sequence along with its context. This entry is derived from a study of blood T cell repertoires in COVID-19. About the research overall: Nucleic acid was either cDNA or gDNA, and it came from T cells, B-cell-depleted T cells, or PBMCs.

In the authors' workflow: It was from reference gene primer amplification that nucleated cell counts were estimated. Here immunoSEQ multiplex PCR was the method, and the copy in TCRdb shows in-frame clones only, minus some. The D gene and trimming were derived from the DNA, and the V and J assignments and clone size from that table. The data contain roughly 250,000 clones, roughly 87% of them singletons. CDR3 size: 16 residues. Germline CDR1 is SGHTA and CDR2 is FQGNSA. V lost 1 base to trimming and J lost 3 bases, with 12 bases between them. The V call is TRBV7-2, the J call TRBJ2-2; weak D call: TRBD1 (6 bases). The sample comprised peripheral blood. The TCR originated in a man in his sixties who had recovered from COVID-19. CDR3 region: CASSLVGGFYTGELFF. The CDR3 nucleotides are TGTGCCAGCAGCTTAGTAGGGGGTTTTTACACCGGGGAGCTGTTTTTT. Variable domain in full (rest from reference TRBV7-2 and TRBJ2-2): GAGVSQSPSNKVTEKGKDVELRCDPISGHTALYWYRQSLGQGLEFLIYFQGNSAPDKSGLPSDRFSAERTGGSVSTLTIQRTQQEDSAVYLCASSLVGGFYTGELFFGEGSRLTVL.